The entry that follows covers one T cell receptor beta chain sequence. Its antigen remains unknown. V dropped 3 bases and J dropped 0; count of bases not matched to a gene: 5. This CDR3 has 17 amino acids. In germline, CDR1 is SGHAT, CDR2 FQNNGV. Here immunoSEQ multiplex PCR was the method, and the copy in TCRdb shows in-frame clones only, minus some. This sample has 85,000 to 100,000 clones; 85% to 95% occur once, and the top ten carry 2% to 2.5%. This sample is drawn from a study of graft-versus-host responses after intestinal transplantation. The TCR sequence derives from a human donor who received an intestinal transplant. The specimen comprised unstimulated CD8+ T cells sorted from spleen or lymph node cells, sampled before intestinal transplant. V usage is TRBV11-2 and J usage is TRBJ1-3; 10 nucleotides agree with TRBD1. The CDR3 nucleotides are TGTGCCAGCAGCTTGTGGACAGGGGGTTACTCTGGAAACACCATATATTTT. This codes for CASSLWTGGYSGNTIYF.